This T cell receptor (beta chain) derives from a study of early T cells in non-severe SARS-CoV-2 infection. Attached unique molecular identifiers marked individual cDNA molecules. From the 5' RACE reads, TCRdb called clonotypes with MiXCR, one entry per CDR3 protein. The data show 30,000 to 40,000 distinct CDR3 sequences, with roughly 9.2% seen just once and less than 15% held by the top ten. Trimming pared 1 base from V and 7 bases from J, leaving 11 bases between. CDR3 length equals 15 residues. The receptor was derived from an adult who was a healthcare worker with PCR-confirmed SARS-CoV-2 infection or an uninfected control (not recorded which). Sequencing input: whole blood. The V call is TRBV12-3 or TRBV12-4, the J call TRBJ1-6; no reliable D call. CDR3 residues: CASSLGRPGNSPLHF. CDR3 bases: TGTGCCAGCAGTTTAGGCCGTCCCGGGAATTCACCCCTCCACTTT.